The source of this T cell receptor (beta chain) is a study of OX40 agonist ivuxolimab in advanced cancers. Across the whole study: An anti-OX40 (CD134) antibody with agonistic activity, ivuxolimab, was administered to patients.

Profiling relied on immunoSEQ multiplex PCR, and the TCRdb table lists in-frame clones only, not all of them. The repertoire holds around 43,000 clones, with 89% as singletons. This CDR3 spans 14 amino acids. In germline, CDR1 is SGDLS, CDR2 YYNGEE. Trimming cost V 0 bases and J 3 bases, with 6 bases left between them. The rearrangement links TRBV9 to TRBJ2-2, with D perhaps TRBD2 (6 bases). Sequencing was performed on CD4+ or CD8+ T cells sorted from blood, taken in a trial of the OX40 agonist ivuxolimab. This receptor was taken from an adult with an advanced solid tumor such as melanoma, head and neck, liver or kidney cancer. CDR3 sequence reads: CASSVGGDTGELFF. The CDR3 DNA reads as TGTGCCAGCAGCGTAGGGGGGGACACCGGGGAGCTGTTTTTT.